This T cell receptor (beta chain) was recovered during a study of T cells after yellow fever vaccination. TCRdb reanalysed the 5' RACE reads using MiXCR and keeps one entry per CDR3 protein. This sample carries about 350,000 distinct CDR3 sequences, 9.5% to 13% of them seen once, and the ten largest clones take more than 15%. Study findings and constraints: Post-booster repertoires again held most primary-vaccination clones (roughly 95% CD4, roughly 88% CD8).

A note on this clonotype: What it recognizes is unknown.

Here the sequenced sample was PBMCs, taken on the day of the first yellow fever vaccination. The origin of this receptor is a man younger than 35 who received the YFV17D yellow fever vaccine.

The CDR3 here is CSVDSGQGATGELFF. CDR3 DNA: TGCAGCGTTGATTCGGGACAGGGGGCGACCGGGGAGCTGTTTTTT. This chain joins TRBV29-1 and TRBJ2-2; 12 bases align to TRBD1. The CDR3 spans 15 residues. V lost 3 bases to trimming and J lost 5 bases; unmatched junction nucleotides: 4. Germline-derived CDR1 and CDR2 are SQVTM and ANQGSEA.